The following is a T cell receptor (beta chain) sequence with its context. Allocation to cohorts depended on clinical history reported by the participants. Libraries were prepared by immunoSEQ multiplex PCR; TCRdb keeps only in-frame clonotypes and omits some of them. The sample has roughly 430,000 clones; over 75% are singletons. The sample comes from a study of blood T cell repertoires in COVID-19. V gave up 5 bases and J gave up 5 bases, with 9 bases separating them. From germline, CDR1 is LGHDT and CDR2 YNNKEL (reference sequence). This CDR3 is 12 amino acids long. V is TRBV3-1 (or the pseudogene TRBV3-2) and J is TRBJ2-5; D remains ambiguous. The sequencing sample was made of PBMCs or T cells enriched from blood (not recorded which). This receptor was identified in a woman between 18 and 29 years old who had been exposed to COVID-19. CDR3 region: CASSDHKETQYF. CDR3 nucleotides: TGTGCCAGCAGCGATCACAAGGAGACCCAGTACTTC.